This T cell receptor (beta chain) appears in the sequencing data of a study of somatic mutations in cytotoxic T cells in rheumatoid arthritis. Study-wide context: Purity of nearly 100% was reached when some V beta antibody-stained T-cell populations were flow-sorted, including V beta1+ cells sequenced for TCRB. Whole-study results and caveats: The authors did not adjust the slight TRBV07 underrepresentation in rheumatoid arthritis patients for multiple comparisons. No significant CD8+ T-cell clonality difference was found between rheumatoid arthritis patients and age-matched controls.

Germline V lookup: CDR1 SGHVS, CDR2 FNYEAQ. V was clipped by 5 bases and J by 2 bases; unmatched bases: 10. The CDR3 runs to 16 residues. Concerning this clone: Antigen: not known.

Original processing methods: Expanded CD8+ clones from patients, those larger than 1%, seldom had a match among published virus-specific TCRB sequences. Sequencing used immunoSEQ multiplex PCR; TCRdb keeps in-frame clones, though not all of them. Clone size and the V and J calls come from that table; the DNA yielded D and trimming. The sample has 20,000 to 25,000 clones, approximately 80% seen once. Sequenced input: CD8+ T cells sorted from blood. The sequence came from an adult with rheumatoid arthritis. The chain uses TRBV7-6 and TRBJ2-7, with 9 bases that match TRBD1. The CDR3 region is CASSPTGGPETYEQYF. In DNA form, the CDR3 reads TGTGCCAGCAGCCCCACAGGGGGCCCGGAAACCTACGAGCAGTACTTC.